The T cell receptor beta chain described here comes from a study of vaccination effects on CD4 cells after COVID-19. With respect to this clone: The antigen is not known.

Expansion of antigen-specific CD4+ T cells with viral peptide pools was carried out by the ViraFEST assay before sequencing. The culture ran for 10 days, and then CD4+ T cells were isolated. Having tested negative for nucleocapsid antibodies, the vaccine recipients showed no prior SARS-CoV-2 infection. The repertoire was sequenced with immunoSEQ multiplex PCR; TCRdb's copy has only in-frame clones and lacks some. The sample carries some 77,000 clones, roughly 72% recorded once. Germline CDR1 is SGDLS and CDR2 is YYNGEE. The CDR3 loop spans 19 amino acids. The trim removed 0 bases at V and 5 bases at J, leaving 18 bases unmatched.

Here the sequenced sample was CD4+ T cells from PBMCs cultured with HCoV-OC43 spike peptides, taken before COVID-19 vaccination. Indicated subset: HCoV-OC43 spike overlapping peptide pool stimulation. The V gene is TRBV9, the J gene TRBJ1-1, with 8 bases fitting TRBD1. This sequence was found in a human donor who received a COVID-19 vaccine. The CDR3 nucleotides read TGTGCCAGCAGCGTAGACCCCACAGGGGGGGGAACGCGTTTAACTGAAGCTTTCTTT. As protein: CASSVDPTGGGTRLTEAFF.